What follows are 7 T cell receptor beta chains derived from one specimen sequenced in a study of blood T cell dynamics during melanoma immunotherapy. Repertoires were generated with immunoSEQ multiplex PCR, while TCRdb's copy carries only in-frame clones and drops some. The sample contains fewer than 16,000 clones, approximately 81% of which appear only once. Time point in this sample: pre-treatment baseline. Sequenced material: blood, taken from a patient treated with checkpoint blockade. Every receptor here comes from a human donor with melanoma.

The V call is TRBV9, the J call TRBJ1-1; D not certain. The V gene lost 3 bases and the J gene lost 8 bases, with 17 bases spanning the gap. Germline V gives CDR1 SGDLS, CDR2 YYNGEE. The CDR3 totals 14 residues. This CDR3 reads CASSGTGPISEAFF. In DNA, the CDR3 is TGTGCCAGCAGCGGGACCGGGCCAATCTCCGAAGCTTTCTTT. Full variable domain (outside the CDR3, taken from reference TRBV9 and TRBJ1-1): DSGVTQTPKHLITATGQRVTLRCSPRSGDLSVYWYQQSLDQGLQFLIQYYNGEERAKGNILERFSAQQFPDLHSELNLSSLELGDSALYFCASSGTGPISEAFFGQGTRLTVV.

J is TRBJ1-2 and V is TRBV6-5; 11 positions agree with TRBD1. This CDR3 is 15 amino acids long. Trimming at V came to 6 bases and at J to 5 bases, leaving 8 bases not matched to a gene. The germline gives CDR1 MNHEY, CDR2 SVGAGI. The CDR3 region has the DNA TGTGCCAGCAGAGGCCCGGGACAGGGGGTTTATGGCTACACCTTC. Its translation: CASRGPGQGVYGYTF.

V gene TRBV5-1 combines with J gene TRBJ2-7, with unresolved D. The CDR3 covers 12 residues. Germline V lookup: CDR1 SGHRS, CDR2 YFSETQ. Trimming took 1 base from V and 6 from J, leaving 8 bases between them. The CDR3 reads CASSLTSGEQYF. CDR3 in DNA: TGCGCCAGCAGCTTGACCTCGGGCGAGCAGTACTTC.

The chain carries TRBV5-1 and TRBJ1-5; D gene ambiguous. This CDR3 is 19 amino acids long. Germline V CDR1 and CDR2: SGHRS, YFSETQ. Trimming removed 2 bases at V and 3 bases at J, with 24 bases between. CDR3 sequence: CASSFRVALLTLINQPQHF. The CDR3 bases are TGCGCCAGCAGCTTCCGGGTCGCCTTACTAACCCTAATCAATCAGCCCCAGCATTTT.

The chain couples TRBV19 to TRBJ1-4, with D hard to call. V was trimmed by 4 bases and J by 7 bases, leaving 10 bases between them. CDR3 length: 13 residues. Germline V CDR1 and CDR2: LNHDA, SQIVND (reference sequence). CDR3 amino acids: CASSNVGPEKLFF. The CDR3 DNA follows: TGTGCCAGTAGTAATGTGGGTCCTGAAAAACTGTTTTTT.

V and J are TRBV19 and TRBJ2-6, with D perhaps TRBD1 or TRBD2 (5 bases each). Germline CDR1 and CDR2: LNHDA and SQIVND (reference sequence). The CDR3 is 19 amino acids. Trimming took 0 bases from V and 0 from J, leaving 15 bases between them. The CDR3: CASSIDPGTVYSGANVLTF. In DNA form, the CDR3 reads TGTGCCAGTAGTATAGACCCTGGGACGGTATACTCTGGGGCCAACGTCCTGACTTTC.

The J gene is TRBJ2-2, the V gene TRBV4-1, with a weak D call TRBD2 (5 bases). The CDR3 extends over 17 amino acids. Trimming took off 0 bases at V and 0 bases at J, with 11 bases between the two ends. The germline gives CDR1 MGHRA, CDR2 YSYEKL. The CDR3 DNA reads TGCGCCAGCAGCCAAGATGTCGGAGGCACGAACACCGGGGAGCTGTTTTTT. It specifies CASSQDVGGTNTGELFF.